This T cell receptor beta chain was identified during a study of technical replicates of blood from a few donors. J lost 6 bases, V lost 4 bases, and 6 bases had no gene match. The CDR3 contains 14 residues. From germline, CDR1 is SQVTM and CDR2 ANQGSEA. Here immunoSEQ multiplex PCR was the method, and the copy in TCRdb shows in-frame clones only, minus some. Counted here are 55,000 to 80,000 clones, around 97% occurring once; the ten biggest clones make up 0.21%. The count of this clone is one. Material for sequencing was T cells isolated from PBMCs. The TCR was taken from a human donor in good health. J is TRBJ2-1 and V is TRBV29-1, with 10 bases that match TRBD1. DNA for the CDR3: TGCAGCGTTGCCAGGACAGGGGGAAGCAATGAGCAGTTCTTC. It codes for CSVARTGGSNEQFF.